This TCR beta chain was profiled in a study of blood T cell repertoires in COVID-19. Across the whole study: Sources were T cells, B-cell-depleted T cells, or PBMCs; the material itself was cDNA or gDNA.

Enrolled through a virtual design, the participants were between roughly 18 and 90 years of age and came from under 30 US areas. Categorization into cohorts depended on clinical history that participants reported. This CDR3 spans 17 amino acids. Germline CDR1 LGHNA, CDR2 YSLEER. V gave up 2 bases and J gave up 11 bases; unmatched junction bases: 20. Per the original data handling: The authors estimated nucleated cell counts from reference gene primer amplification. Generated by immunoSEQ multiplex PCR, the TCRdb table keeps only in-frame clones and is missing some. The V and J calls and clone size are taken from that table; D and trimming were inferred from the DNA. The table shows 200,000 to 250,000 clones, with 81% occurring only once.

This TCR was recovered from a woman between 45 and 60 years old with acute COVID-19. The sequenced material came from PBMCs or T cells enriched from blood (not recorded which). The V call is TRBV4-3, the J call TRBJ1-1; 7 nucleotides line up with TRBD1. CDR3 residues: CASSQTTAGGFIVGAFF. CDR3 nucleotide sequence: TGCGCCAGCAGCCAAACCACGGCAGGGGGTTTTATCGTGGGTGCTTTCTTT.